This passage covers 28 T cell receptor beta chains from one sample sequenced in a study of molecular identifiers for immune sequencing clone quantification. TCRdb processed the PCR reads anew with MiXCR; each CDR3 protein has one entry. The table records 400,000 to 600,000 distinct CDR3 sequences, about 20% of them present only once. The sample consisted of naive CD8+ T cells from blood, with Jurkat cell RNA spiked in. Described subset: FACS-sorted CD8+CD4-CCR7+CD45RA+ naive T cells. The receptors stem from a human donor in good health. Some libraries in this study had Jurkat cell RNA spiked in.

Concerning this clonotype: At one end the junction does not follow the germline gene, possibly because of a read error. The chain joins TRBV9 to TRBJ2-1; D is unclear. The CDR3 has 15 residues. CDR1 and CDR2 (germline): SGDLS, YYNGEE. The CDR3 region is CANSADGSSYNEQFF. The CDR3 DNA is TGTGCCAACAGCGCGGACGGAAGCTCCTACAATGAGCAGTTCTTC.

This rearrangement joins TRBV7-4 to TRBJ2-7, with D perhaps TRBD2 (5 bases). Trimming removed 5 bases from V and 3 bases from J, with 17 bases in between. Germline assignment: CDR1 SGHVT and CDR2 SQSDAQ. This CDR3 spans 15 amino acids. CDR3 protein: CASSPPIRRSYEQYF. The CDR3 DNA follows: TGTGCCAGCAGCCCCCCCATACGGAGGAGCTACGAGCAGTACTTC.

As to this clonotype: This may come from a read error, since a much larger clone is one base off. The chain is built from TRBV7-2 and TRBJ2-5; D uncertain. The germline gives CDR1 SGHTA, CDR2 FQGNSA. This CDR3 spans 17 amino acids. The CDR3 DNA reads TGTGCCAGCAGCCCCCCTCCCGAGAGCCCCAACCATGAGACCCAGTACTTC. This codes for CASSPPPESPNHETQYF.

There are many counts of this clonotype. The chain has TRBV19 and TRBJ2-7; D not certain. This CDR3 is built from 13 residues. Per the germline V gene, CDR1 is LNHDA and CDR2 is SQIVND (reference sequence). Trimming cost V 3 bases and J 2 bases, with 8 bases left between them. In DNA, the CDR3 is TGTGCCAGTAGTATCGATGGGACCTACGAGCAGTACTTC. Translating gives CASSIDGTYEQYF. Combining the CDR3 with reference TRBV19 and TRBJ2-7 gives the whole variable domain DGGITQSPKYLFRKEGQNVTLSCEQNLNHDAMYWYRQDPGQGLRLIYYSQIVNDFQKGDIAEGYSVSREKKESFPLTVTSAQKNPTAFYLCASSIDGTYEQYFGPGTRLTVT.

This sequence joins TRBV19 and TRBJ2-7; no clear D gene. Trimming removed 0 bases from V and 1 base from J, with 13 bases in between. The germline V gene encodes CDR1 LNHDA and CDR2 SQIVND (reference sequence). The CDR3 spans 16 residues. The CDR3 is CASSIESRQSSYEQYF. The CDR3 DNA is TGTGCCAGTAGTATAGAATCGCGGCAGTCATCCTACGAGCAGTACTTC.

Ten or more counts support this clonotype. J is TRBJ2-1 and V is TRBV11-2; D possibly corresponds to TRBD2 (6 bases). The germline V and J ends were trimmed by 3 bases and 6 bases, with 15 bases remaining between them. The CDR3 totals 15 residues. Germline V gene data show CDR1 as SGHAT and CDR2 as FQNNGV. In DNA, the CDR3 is TGTGCCAGCAGCTTTCGGAGGGGCACTGCCAATGAGCAGTTCTTC. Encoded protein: CASSFRRGTANEQFF.

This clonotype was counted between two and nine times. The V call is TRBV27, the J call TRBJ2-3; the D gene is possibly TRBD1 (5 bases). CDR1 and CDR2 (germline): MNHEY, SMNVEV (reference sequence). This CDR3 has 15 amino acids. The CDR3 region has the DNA TGTGTCTCCTCTCCGGTTGGGGCTACCACAGATACGCAGTATTTT. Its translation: CVSSPVGATTDTQYF.

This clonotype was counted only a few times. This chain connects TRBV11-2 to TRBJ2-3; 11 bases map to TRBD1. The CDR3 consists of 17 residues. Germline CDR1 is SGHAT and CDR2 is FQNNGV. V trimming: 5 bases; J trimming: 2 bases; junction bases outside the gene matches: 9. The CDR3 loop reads CASSPSGDRGSTDTQYF. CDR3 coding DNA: TGTGCCAGCAGCCCCAGCGGGGACAGGGGGTCCACAGATACGCAGTATTTT.

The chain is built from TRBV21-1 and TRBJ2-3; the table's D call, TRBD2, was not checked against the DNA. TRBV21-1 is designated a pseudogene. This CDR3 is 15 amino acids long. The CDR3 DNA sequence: TGTGCCAGCAGCAAGAGTTGGGAGGAAACAGATACGCAGTATTTT. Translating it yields CASSKSWEETDTQYF.

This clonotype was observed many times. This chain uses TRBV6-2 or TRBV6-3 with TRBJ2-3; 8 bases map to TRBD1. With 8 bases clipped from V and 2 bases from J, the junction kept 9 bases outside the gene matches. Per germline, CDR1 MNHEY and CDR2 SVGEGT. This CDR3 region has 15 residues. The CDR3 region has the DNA TGTGCCAGCCGACAAACAGGGGGTGCCACAGATACGCAGTATTTT. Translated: CASRQTGGATDTQYF.

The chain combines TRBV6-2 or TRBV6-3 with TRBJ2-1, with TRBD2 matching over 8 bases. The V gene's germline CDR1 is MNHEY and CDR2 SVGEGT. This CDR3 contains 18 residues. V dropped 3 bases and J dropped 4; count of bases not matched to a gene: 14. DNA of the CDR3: TGTGCCAGCAGTTATTCGTTTGCCTTAGCGGGGCTTTACAATGAGCAGTTCTTC. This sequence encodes CASSYSFALAGLYNEQFF.

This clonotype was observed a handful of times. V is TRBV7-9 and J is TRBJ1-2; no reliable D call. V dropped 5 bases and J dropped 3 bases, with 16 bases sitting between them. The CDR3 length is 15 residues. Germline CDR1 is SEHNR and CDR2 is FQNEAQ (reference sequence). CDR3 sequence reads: CASSLPVEAYYGYTF. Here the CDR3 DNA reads TGTGCCAGCAGCCTCCCCGTCGAGGCATACTATGGCTACACCTTC. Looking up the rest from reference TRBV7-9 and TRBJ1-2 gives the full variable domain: DTGVSQNPRHKITKRGQNVTFRCDPISEHNRLYWYRQTLGQGPEFLTYFQNEAQLEKSRLLSDRFSAERPKGSFSTLEIQRTEQGDSAMYLCASSLPVEAYYGYTFGSGTRLTVV.

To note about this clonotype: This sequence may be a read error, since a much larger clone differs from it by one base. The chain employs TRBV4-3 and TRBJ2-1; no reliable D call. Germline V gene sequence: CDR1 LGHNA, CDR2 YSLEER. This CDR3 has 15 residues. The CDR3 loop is CAGSQGWAARGEQFF. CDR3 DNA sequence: TGCGCCGGCAGCCAAGGCTGGGCAGCAAGAGGTGAGCAGTTCTTC.

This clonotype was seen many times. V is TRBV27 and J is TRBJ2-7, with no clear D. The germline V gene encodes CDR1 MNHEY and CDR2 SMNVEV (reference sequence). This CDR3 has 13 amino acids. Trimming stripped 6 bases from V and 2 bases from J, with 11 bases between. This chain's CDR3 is CASSLGGPYEQYF. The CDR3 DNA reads TGTGCCAGCAGCCTGGGCGGCCCCTACGAGCAGTACTTC.

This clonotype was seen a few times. The CDR3 DNA is TGTGCCACCAGTGATTTTCACAATGAGCAGTTCTTC. Amino acids: CATSDFHNEQFF. This chain connects TRBV24-1 to TRBJ2-1; D is unclear. Trimming cost V 1 base and J 5 bases, with 2 bases left between them. There are 12 residues in the CDR3. Germline lookup yields CDR1 KGHDR and CDR2 SFDVKD.

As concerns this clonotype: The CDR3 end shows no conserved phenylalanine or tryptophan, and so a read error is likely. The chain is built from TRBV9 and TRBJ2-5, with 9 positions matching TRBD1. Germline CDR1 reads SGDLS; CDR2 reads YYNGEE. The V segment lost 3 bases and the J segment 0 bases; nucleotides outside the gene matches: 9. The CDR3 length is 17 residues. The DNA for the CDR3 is TGTGCCAGCAGCGCCGAGGGACAGGGACAGTACCAAGAGACCCAGTACGTC. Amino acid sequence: CASSAEGQGQYQETQYV.

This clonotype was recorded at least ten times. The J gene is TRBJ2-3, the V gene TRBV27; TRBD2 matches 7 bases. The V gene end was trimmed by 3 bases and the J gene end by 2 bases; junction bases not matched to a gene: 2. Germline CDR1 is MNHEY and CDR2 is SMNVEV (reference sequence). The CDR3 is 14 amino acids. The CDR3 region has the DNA TGTGCCAGCAGTTTCGGGACTACCACAGATACGCAGTATTTT. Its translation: CASSFGTTTDTQYF.

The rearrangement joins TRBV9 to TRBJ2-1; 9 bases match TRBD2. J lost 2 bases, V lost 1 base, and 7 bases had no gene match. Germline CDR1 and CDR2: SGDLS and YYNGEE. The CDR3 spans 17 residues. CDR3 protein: CASSVRGSGGPYNEQFF. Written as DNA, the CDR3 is TGTGCCAGCAGCGTACGAGGTAGCGGGGGACCCTACAATGAGCAGTTCTTC.

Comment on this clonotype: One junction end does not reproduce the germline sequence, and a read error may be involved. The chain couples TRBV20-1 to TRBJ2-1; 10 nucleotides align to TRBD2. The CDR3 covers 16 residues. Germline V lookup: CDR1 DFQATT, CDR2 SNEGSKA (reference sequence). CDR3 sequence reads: CNARDPLAGVFNEQFF. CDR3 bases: TGCAATGCTAGAGATCCTCTAGCGGGAGTTTTCAATGAGCAGTTCTTC.

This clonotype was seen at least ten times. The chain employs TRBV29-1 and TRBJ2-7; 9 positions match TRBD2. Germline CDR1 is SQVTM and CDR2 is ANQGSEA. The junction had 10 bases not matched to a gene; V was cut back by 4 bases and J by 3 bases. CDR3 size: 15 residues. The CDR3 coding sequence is TGCAGCGTTGTTCCCGGGACTAGCTGGAACTACGAGCAGTACTTC. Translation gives CSVVPGTSWNYEQYF.

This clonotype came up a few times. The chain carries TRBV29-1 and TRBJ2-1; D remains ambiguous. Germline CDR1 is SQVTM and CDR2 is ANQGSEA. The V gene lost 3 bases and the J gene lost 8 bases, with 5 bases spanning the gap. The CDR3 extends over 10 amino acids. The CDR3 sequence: CSVEVDEQFF. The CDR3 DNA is TGCAGCGTTGAGGTAGATGAGCAGTTCTTC.

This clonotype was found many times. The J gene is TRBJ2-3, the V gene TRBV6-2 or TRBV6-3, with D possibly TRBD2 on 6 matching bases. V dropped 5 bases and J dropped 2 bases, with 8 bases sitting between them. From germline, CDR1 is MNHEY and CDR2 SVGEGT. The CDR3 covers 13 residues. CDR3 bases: TGTGCCAGCAGTGAGGACTACACAGATACGCAGTATTTT. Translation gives CASSEDYTDTQYF.

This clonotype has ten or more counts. The CDR3 DNA sequence: TGTGCCAGCAGTTTACAAGGCAATTTAGCTTTCTTT. Its protein is CASSLQGNLAFF. The chain links TRBV28 to TRBJ1-1; D call uncertain. CDR3 size: 12 residues. The ends were cut back, 2 bases at V and 10 bases at J, with 11 bases in the middle. The germline CDR1 and CDR2 sequences are MDHEN and SYDVKM.

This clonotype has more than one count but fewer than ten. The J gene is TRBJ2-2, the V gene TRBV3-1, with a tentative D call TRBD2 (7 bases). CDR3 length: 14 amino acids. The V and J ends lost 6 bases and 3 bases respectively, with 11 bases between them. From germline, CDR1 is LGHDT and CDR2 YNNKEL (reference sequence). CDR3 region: CASRGGAYTGELFF. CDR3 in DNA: TGTGCCAGCAGAGGGGGGGCCTACACCGGGGAGCTGTTTTTT.

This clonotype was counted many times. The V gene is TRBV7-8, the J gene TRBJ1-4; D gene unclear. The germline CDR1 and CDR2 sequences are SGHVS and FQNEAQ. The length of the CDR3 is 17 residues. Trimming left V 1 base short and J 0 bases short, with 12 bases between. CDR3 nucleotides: TGTGCCAGCAGCTTAGAATTGGCCCGGACAACTAATGAAAAACTGTTTTTT. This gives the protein CASSLELARTTNEKLFF.

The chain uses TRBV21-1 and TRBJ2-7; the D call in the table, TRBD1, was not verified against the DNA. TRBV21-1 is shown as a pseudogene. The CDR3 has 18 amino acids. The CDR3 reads CACSKKTQETVLNYEQYF. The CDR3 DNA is TGTGCCTGCAGCAAAAAGACTCAAGAGACAGTATTAAATTACGAGCAGTACTTC.

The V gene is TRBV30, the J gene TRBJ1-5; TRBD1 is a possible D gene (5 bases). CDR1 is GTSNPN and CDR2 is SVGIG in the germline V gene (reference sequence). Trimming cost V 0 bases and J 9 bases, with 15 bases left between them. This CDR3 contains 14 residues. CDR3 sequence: CAWSVGAGIWPQHF. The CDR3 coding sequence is TGTGCCTGGAGTGTCGGGGCGGGGATTTGGCCCCAGCATTTT.

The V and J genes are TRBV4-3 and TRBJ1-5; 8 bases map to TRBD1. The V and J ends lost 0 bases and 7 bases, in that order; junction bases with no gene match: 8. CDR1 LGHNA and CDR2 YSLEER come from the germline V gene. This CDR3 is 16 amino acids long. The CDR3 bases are TGCGCCAGCAGCCAAGATTGGACAGGGCTACGGCAGCCCCAGCATTTT. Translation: CASSQDWTGLRQPQHF.